These 21 T cell receptor beta chains originate from one sample sequenced in a study of cytomegalovirus exposure and HLA in healthy donors. The PCR employed 60 Vbeta primers together with 13 Jbeta primers. Sequencing used immunoSEQ multiplex PCR; TCRdb keeps in-frame clones, though not all of them. This sample yields about 150,000 clones, of which more than 60% are seen a single time; about 10% belongs to the top ten. Sequenced material: PBMCs. The receptors shown here come from a man in his thirties or forties in good health and CMV-seropositive.

The rearrangement joins TRBV2 to TRBJ2-3; 7 nucleotides agree with TRBD1. Germline loops: CDR1 SNHLY, CDR2 FYNNEI. The CDR3 runs 15 residues. V shed 6 bases and J 4 bases; nucleotides not matched to a gene: 10. The CDR3 loop is CASSVLPGGADTQYF. CDR3 sequence (DNA): TGTGCCAGCAGCGTCCTCCCAGGGGGAGCAGATACGCAGTATTTT.

The chain carries TRBV12-5 and TRBJ2-5; 9 bases match TRBD2. V lost 0 bases and J lost 3; bases outside the gene matches: 17. Germline CDR1 reads LGHNT; CDR2 reads FRNRAP. CDR3 length equals 20 residues. CDR3 loop: CASGLVRLNPVAGAEETQYF. Written as DNA, the CDR3 is TGTGCTAGTGGTTTGGTCCGACTGAATCCCGTAGCGGGAGCTGAAGAGACCCAGTACTTC.

The rearrangement joins TRBV5-4 to TRBJ1-2; the D gene is possibly TRBD1 (5 bases). CDR3 length: 13 amino acids. CDR1 SGHNT and CDR2 YYREEE come from the germline V gene (reference sequence). The V end was cut by 4 bases, the J end by 14 bases, with 21 bases between. The CDR3 reads CASSLAGGPPRTF. CDR3 coding DNA: TGTGCCAGCAGCCTGGCCGGGGGACCCCCCAGGACCTTC.

As concerns this clone: Other DNA variants within this sample encode the same CDR3. This sequence joins TRBV5-1 and TRBJ1-2; 10 nucleotides match TRBD1. Trimming removed 3 bases from V and 1 base from J; junction bases left unmatched: 3. From germline, CDR1 is SGHRS and CDR2 YFSETQ. The CDR3 consists of 15 residues. CDR3 bases: TGCGCCAGCAGCTGGACAGGGGGAGGTAACTATGGCTACACCTTC. Protein product: CASSWTGGGNYGYTF.

The gene calls are TRBV2 and TRBJ1-6; no clear D. The CDR3 has 12 amino acids. Trimming left V 8 bases short and J 8 bases short, with 10 bases between. Germline V gives CDR1 SNHLY, CDR2 FYNNEI. Written as DNA, the CDR3 is TGTGCCAGCTGGAGAAATGATTCACCCCTCCACTTT. Amino acid sequence: CASWRNDSPLHF.

The chain uses TRBV29-1 and TRBJ2-5, with TRBD1 as a possible D gene (5 bases). The CDR3 runs to 13 residues. Germline V CDR1 and CDR2: SQVTM, ANQGSEA. V was trimmed by 7 bases and J by 4 bases, leaving 16 bases between them. CDR3 protein: CSALSGNTETQYF. The CDR3 coding sequence is TGCAGCGCCCTGTCAGGGAACACAGAGACCCAGTACTTC. The whole variable domain, filled in from reference TRBV29-1 and TRBJ2-5, reads SAVISQKPSRDICQRGTSLTIQCQVDSQVTMMFWYRQQPGQSLTLIATANQGSEATYESGFVIDKFPISRPNLTFSTLTVSNMSPEDSSIYLCSALSGNTETQYFGPGTRLLVL.

A note on this clone: Other DNA sequences within the sample encode an identical CDR3. V usage is TRBV30 and J usage is TRBJ1-4, with TRBD1 identical over 9 bases. Per the germline V gene, CDR1 is GTSNPN and CDR2 is SVGIG (reference sequence). Germline trimming cut 0 bases from V and 8 bases from J; bases unmatched to any gene: 4. CDR3 size: 14 residues. The DNA of the CDR3 is TGTGCCTGGAGTGTGGGACAGGGTAACGAAAAACTGTTTTTT. Protein: CAWSVGQGNEKLFF.

V is TRBV7-2 and J is TRBJ2-1; TRBD2 aligns across 12 bases. CDR1 and CDR2 from the germline V gene are SGHTA and FQGNSA. V was clipped by 3 bases and J by 6 bases; unmatched bases: 3. This CDR3 is 15 amino acids long. The CDR3 DNA follows: TGTGCCAGCAGCTTGGGGACTAGCGGGCGCAATGAGCAGTTCTTC. Translation: CASSLGTSGRNEQFF.

DNA for the CDR3: TGTGCCAGCTCTCCTCGAGACAGGGACGAGCAGTACTTC. Residues: CASSPRDRDEQYF. V gene TRBV18 combines with J gene TRBJ2-7; 7 bases align to TRBD1. The CDR3 spans 13 residues. Germline V CDR1 and CDR2: KGHSH, LQKENI. Trimming cost V 6 bases and J 5 bases; bases outside gene matches: 7.

This chain joins TRBV2 and TRBJ2-5; D call uncertain. V was trimmed by 5 bases and J by 2 bases, leaving 9 bases between them. The V gene's germline CDR1 is SNHLY and CDR2 FYNNEI. This CDR3 has 13 amino acids. The CDR3, as DNA: TGTGCCAGCAGTCGTGACTCACAAGAGACCCAGTACTTC. This encodes CASSRDSQETQYF.

This clone was found a few times. This rearrangement joins TRBV5-6 to TRBJ2-3, with TRBD2 identical over 14 bases. V was pared by 3 bases and J by 4 bases, with 4 bases of the junction left unmatched. The CDR3 covers 16 residues. The V gene's germline CDR1 is SGHDT and CDR2 YYEEEE. Written as DNA, the CDR3 is TGTGCCAGCAGCTCCCAGGGACTAGCGGGAGCAGATACGCAGTATTTT. This encodes CASSSQGLAGADTQYF.

This clone has only one observation. The V gene is TRBV28, the J gene TRBJ2-1; TRBD2 matches 7 bases. This CDR3 contains 14 residues. Germline V gene data show CDR1 as MDHEN and CDR2 as SYDVKM. J lost 6 bases, V lost 7 bases, and 9 bases had no gene match. In nucleotides, the CDR3 is TGTGCCAGCAAGAATAGCGGGTTTTTCAATGAGCAGTTCTTC. It encodes CASKNSGFFNEQFF. The variable domain in full, completed from reference TRBV28 and TRBJ2-1, reads DVKVTQSSRYLVKRTGEKVFLECVQDMDHENMFWYRQDPGLGLRLIYFSYDVKMKEKGDIPEGYSVSREKKERFSLILESASTNQTSMYLCASKNSGFFNEQFFGPGTRLTVL.

The gene calls are TRBV6-1 and TRBJ1-5; the D is unclear. Per germline, CDR1 MNHNS and CDR2 SASEGT. The CDR3 spans 15 residues. V shed 2 bases and J shed 0 bases, with 8 bases lying between them. The CDR3 loop is CASSEISGSNQPQHF. The CDR3 region has the DNA TGTGCCAGCAGTGAAATATCGGGTAGCAATCAGCCCCAGCATTTT.

This sequence joins TRBV7-9 and TRBJ2-1; 10 bases fit TRBD1. The trim removed 3 bases at V and 7 bases at J, leaving 6 bases unmatched. Germline V gene sequence: CDR1 SEHNR, CDR2 FQNEAQ (reference sequence). The CDR3 runs to 15 residues. In DNA, the CDR3 is TGTGCCAGCAGCTTGCGGACAGGGGGATTGAATGAGCAGTTCTTC. Its translation: CASSLRTGGLNEQFF.

This chain uses TRBV27 with TRBJ2-2; 7 positions match TRBD1. CDR1 MNHEY and CDR2 SMNVEV come from the germline V gene (reference sequence). V lost 1 base to trimming and J lost 1 base; unmatched junction nucleotides: 0. There are 15 residues in the CDR3. Here the CDR3 DNA reads TGTGCCAGCAGTTTATGGGACAGGAACACCGGGGAGCTGTTTTTT. Translating gives CASSLWDRNTGELFF.

J is TRBJ2-2 and V is TRBV9; D uncertain. The CDR3 sequence is 13 residues long. CDR1 and CDR2 (germline): SGDLS, YYNGEE. Trimming pared 0 bases from V and 8 bases from J, leaving 8 bases between. In DNA form, the CDR3 reads TGTGCCAGCAGCGTAGGAGTGTCTGGGGAGCTGTTTTTT. Protein sequence: CASSVGVSGELFF.

The rearrangement links TRBV27 to TRBJ1-2, with TRBD1 as a possible D gene (6 bases). Trimming removed 2 bases from V and 0 bases from J, with 25 bases in between. This CDR3 spans 20 amino acids. Per germline, CDR1 MNHEY and CDR2 SMNVEV (reference sequence). The CDR3 nucleotides are TGTGCCAGCAGTTTAACCGGATATCTGGGGGCCCCACTACCTAACTATGGCTACACCTTC. Amino acid sequence: CASSLTGYLGAPLPNYGYTF.

This clone occurred a few times. The V and J genes are TRBV27 and TRBJ2-2; D remains ambiguous. This CDR3 has 13 residues. Germline V lookup: CDR1 MNHEY, CDR2 SMNVEV (reference sequence). Trimming shortened V by 1 base and J by 5 bases, and 5 bases separated the two germline ends. CDR3 residues: CASSLFETGELFF. CDR3 coding DNA: TGTGCCAGCAGTTTATTCGAGACCGGGGAGCTGTTTTTT.

This chain uses TRBV7-6 with TRBJ1-1, with a weak D call TRBD1 (5 bases). Trimming pared 3 bases from V and 6 bases from J, leaving 11 bases between. Germline lookup yields CDR1 SGHVS and CDR2 FNYEAQ. CDR3 length: 13 residues. The CDR3 sequence: CASSFGRDSEAFF. The DNA for the CDR3 is TGTGCCAGCAGCTTCGGTAGGGACTCTGAAGCTTTCTTT.

The CDR3 loop is CASSLGLQGQAYGYTF. CDR3 DNA sequence: TGTGCCAGCAGCTTAGGGTTACAGGGGCAAGCCTATGGCTACACCTTC. This sequence joins TRBV7-9 and TRBJ1-2; 7 bases align to TRBD1. The V and J ends lost 1 base and 4 bases, in that order; junction bases with no gene match: 9. The CDR3 extends over 16 amino acids. Germline CDR1 is SEHNR and CDR2 is FQNEAQ (reference sequence).

This clone was detected once. The gene calls are TRBV18 and TRBJ2-7; D remains ambiguous. Germline assignment: CDR1 KGHSH and CDR2 LQKENI. V was cut by 2 bases and J by 6 bases, with 11 bases left in between. The CDR3 sequence is 13 residues long. CDR3 sequence reads: CASSPLRGSEQYF. The CDR3 DNA follows: TGTGCCAGCTCACCATTGCGAGGTAGCGAGCAGTACTTC.